This T cell receptor beta chain was obtained from a study of patients and donors after allogeneic stem cell transplantation. TCRdb used MiXCR to reprocess the RT-PCR reads, holding one entry per CDR3 protein. The sample includes about 110,000 distinct CDR3 sequences, around 36% of them seen just once. Germline V gene data show CDR1 as LGHDT and CDR2 as YNNKEL (reference sequence). CDR3 size: 15 residues. V lost 0 bases, J lost 8 bases, and 8 bases stayed unmatched. Specimen: blood, either unsorted or a sorted T cell fraction (not recorded which). The chain couples TRBV3-1 to TRBJ1-2; 8 nucleotides line up with TRBD1. The clonotype was recovered from a human donor who was either an allogeneic HSCT recipient or a stem cell or donor lymphocyte infusion donor (not recorded which). It is not recorded whose cells these are; they may come from a transplant donor. The CDR3 loop is CASSQEGQGGKGYTF. CDR3 bases: TGTGCCAGCAGCCAAGAAGGACAGGGAGGGAAGGGCTACACCTTC.